A selection of T cell receptor beta chains follows, all from one sample in a study of technical replicates of blood from several donors. The repertoire was sequenced with immunoSEQ multiplex PCR; TCRdb's copy has only in-frame clones and lacks some. This sample yields 55,000 to 60,000 clones, of which roughly 95% are seen a single time; about 4% belongs to the top ten. The specimen was PBMCs. All receptors come from a human donor in good health. Some clones in this sample may be carry-over from other donors' samples. Each CDR3 is given with its conserved first and last residue. Each record gives: D gene, V gene, clone size, J gene, CDR3 DNA, CDR3 protein. D genes are given only for firm matches. Clone size is given for some rows only: seen once, a few or many times, or a class if the clone is expanded.

D: TRBD2; V: TRBV7-6; size: few; J: TRBJ2-7; DNA: TGTGCCAGCAGCCAAAATACGGGGGGAGGTTACTCCTACGAGCAGTACTTC; CDR3: CASSQNTGGGYSYEQYF
D: TRBD1; V: TRBV5-1; size: -; J: TRBJ2-3; DNA: TGCGCCAGCAGCTACCCGACAGGGGCGGGCACAGATACGCAGTATTTT; CDR3: CASSYPTGAGTDTQYF
D: -; V: TRBV7-9; size: -; J: TRBJ1-2; DNA: TGTGCCAGCAGCCCGCGGGGTATTGGCTACACCTTC; CDR3: CASSPRGIGYTF
D: TRBD2; V: TRBV7-2; size: -; J: TRBJ2-7; DNA: TGTGCCAGCAGCTTAACTAGCGGGAGTCGTTCCCACGAGCAGTACTTC; CDR3: CASSLTSGSRSHEQYF
D: TRBD1; V: TRBV7-9; size: -; J: TRBJ2-7; DNA: TGTGCCAGCAGCTTATCGGGTCCCGGGACAGCCTACGAGCAGTACTTC; CDR3: CASSLSGPGTAYEQYF
D: TRBD1; V: TRBV30; size: -; J: TRBJ1-6; DNA: TGTGCCTGGGGGGACAGAAGTTCACCCCTCCACTTT; CDR3: CAWGDRSSPLHF
D: TRBD2; V: TRBV6-1; size: -; J: TRBJ2-1; DNA: TGTGCCAGCAGTGGGGGAGGGCTTGGTGAGCAGTTCTTC; CDR3: CASSGGGLGEQFF
D: -; V: TRBV2; size: -; J: TRBJ1-5; DNA: TGTGCCAGCAGTGAAGGCAGGGGCCAGCAGCCCCAGCATTTT; CDR3: CASSEGRGQQPQHF
D: -; V: TRBV4-3; size: -; J: TRBJ1-1; DNA: TGCGCCAGCAGCCCCGGGGTGAGGAACTGGGGCACTGAAGCTTTCTTT; CDR3: CASSPGVRNWGTEAFF
D: -; V: TRBV5-4; size: -; J: TRBJ1-2; DNA: TGTGCCAGCAGCGTGGGTGGGTTTTCGGGGGGCTACACCTTC; CDR3: CASSVGGFSGGYTF
D: -; V: TRBV2; size: -; J: TRBJ2-7; DNA: TGTGCCACCTTGAGCGGTCCAAGCTCCTACGAGCAGTACTTC; CDR3: CATLSGPSSYEQYF
D: TRBD2; V: TRBV5-3; size: -; J: TRBJ2-1; DNA: TGTGCCAGAAGCTCGCCCCCGTCAGCGGGGCCTCACAATGAGCAGTTCTTC; CDR3: CARSSPPSAGPHNEQFF
D: -; V: TRBV6-5; size: -; J: TRBJ2-7; DNA: TGTGCCAGCAAAGGGGTCAGGGGTGTCTCCTACGAGCAGTACTTC; CDR3: CASKGVRGVSYEQYF
D: TRBD2; V: TRBV2; size: -; J: TRBJ2-7; DNA: TGTGCCAGCAGTGTCCAGCAACTAGCGGGGATGCTGTACTTC; CDR3: CASSVQQLAGMLYF
D: -; V: TRBV7-3; size: -; J: TRBJ2-1; DNA: TGTGCCAGCAGCTTAACTGGGGCGGGGGCAGCGACGGGGAATGAGCAGTTCTTC; CDR3: CASSLTGAGAATGNEQFF
D: TRBD2; V: TRBV4-3; size: -; J: TRBJ2-3; DNA: TGCGCCAGCAGCCAAGACCCGGGACTAGCGGCTAGCACAGATACGCAGTATTTT; CDR3: CASSQDPGLAASTDTQYF
D: -; V: TRBV4-3; size: -; J: TRBJ1-2; DNA: TGCGCCAGCAGACAGAGCGCCGTAGGGGAGGGCTATGGCTACACCTTC; CDR3: CASRQSAVGEGYGYTF
D: -; V: TRBV19; size: -; J: TRBJ1-2; DNA: TGTGCCAGTAATAGTGGTCGGGGAAAGGGCGGTGGCTACACCTTC; CDR3: CASNSGRGKGGGYTF
D: TRBD1; V: TRBV29-1; size: many; J: TRBJ1-5; DNA: TGCAGCGTTGAAGATCTCCCACAGGGGGCAGATCAGCCCCAGCATTTT; CDR3: CSVEDLPQGADQPQHF
D: -; V: TRBV7-2; size: -; J: TRBJ1-1; DNA: TGTGCCAGCAGTTGGACAGTTCCCGCTGAAGCTTTCTTT; CDR3: CASSWTVPAEAFF
D: TRBD1; V: TRBV9; size: -; J: TRBJ2-2; DNA: TGTGCCAGCAGCGCCGGGACAGGGGGCGCGACCGGGGAGCTGTTTTTT; CDR3: CASSAGTGGATGELFF
D: TRBD2; V: TRBV5-1; size: once; J: TRBJ2-2; DNA: TGCGCCAGCAGCTCACCAGGGAGGGGCGGGGAGCTGTTTTTT; CDR3: CASSSPGRGGELFF
D: TRBD1; V: TRBV7-9; size: once; J: TRBJ1-2; DNA: TGTGCCAGCAGCTTAGAAAGGGACAGGGGCAATGCCGTCTACACCTTC; CDR3: CASSLERDRGNAVYTF
D: TRBD2; V: TRBV6-5; size: -; J: TRBJ2-3; DNA: TGTGCCAGCAGTTACGGGGCGGGAGAATCATCAGATACGCAGTATTTT; CDR3: CASSYGAGESSDTQYF
D: -; V: TRBV11-1; size: -; J: TRBJ2-7; DNA: TGTGCCAGCAGCAATCGGGGTTTGGGGGAGCAGTACTTC; CDR3: CASSNRGLGEQYF
D: -; V: TRBV30; size: -; J: TRBJ2-5; DNA: TGTGCCTGGAGTGTACTTTGGGAGACCCAGTACTTC; CDR3: CAWSVLWETQYF
D: TRBD1; V: TRBV5-6; size: -; J: TRBJ2-7; DNA: TGTGCCAGCAGCCCACACACCGGGACAGGGTCCTACGAGCAGTACTTC; CDR3: CASSPHTGTGSYEQYF
D: TRBD1; V: TRBV4-2; size: few; J: TRBJ2-5; DNA: TGTGCCAGCAGCACAGGACAGGGAAGGTCGGAGACCCAGTACTTC; CDR3: CASSTGQGRSETQYF
D: TRBD1; V: TRBV4-1; size: -; J: TRBJ2-7; DNA: TGCGCCAGCAGCCAAGATTACGGGACAGACTACGAGCAGTACTTC; CDR3: CASSQDYGTDYEQYF
D: TRBD2; V: TRBV2; size: -; J: TRBJ2-7; DNA: TGTGCCAGCAGTGAAGATTTAACTAGCGGCTACGAGCAGTACTTC; CDR3: CASSEDLTSGYEQYF
D: -; V: TRBV29-1; size: -; J: TRBJ1-1; DNA: TGCAGCACCGGGAGGGAAGAGGGGGGGCAAGCTTTCTTT; CDR3: CSTGREEGGQAFF
D: -; V: TRBV30; size: once; J: TRBJ1-1; DNA: TGTGCCTGGAGCGTGGGACAGAACACTGAAGCTTTCTTT; CDR3: CAWSVGQNTEAFF
D: TRBD2; V: TRBV18; size: -; J: TRBJ2-5; DNA: TGTGCCAGCTCACGACGACTAGCGGGGGGTCCTGACGAGACCCAGTACTTC; CDR3: CASSRRLAGGPDETQYF
D: -; V: TRBV7-9; size: -; J: TRBJ2-3; DNA: TGTGCCAGCAGCCCCCCCCGGAAGGGGCCACTCACAGATACGCAGTATTTT; CDR3: CASSPPRKGPLTDTQYF
D: TRBD1; V: TRBV15; size: -; J: TRBJ1-6; DNA: TGTGCCACCAGCAGAGGCAGGGGGTCCAATAATTCACCCCTCCACTTT; CDR3: CATSRGRGSNNSPLHF
D: -; V: TRBV27; size: once; J: TRBJ1-4; DNA: TGTGCCAGCAGTTTAGGCCCAGGGCGTGAAAAACTGTTTTTT; CDR3: CASSLGPGREKLFF
D: TRBD2; V: TRBV11-2; size: -; J: TRBJ2-3; DNA: TGTGCCAGCAGCTTGGGCCTAGCGGTTAGCACAGATACGCAGTATTTT; CDR3: CASSLGLAVSTDTQYF
D: TRBD2; V: TRBV7-8; size: -; J: TRBJ2-6; DNA: TGTGCCAGCACCAGAAGCGGGACAGCGGGGGGCGTCCTGACTTTC; CDR3: CASTRSGTAGGVLTF
D: -; V: TRBV4-1; size: -; J: TRBJ2-5; DNA: TGCGCCAGCAGCCAAGATTGGGGACAAGGGCGCGGGCTGCAAGAGACCCAGTACTTC; CDR3: CASSQDWGQGRGLQETQYF